The sequence of this TCR beta chain was determined in a study of shared clonotypes between healthy human individuals. Whole-study findings and limits: An anticipated effect of sequencing depth on clonotype sharing among donors was recognized. At large depth, rarefaction still showed sorted-subset sequencing to be incomplete.

A remark on this clone: Its matching antigen is unknown.

The length of the CDR3 is 13 residues. CDR1 is LNHDA and CDR2 is SQIVND in the germline V gene (reference sequence). After removal of 7 bases from V and 4 bases from J, the junction contained 5 bases not matched to a gene. Once extracted for a subset, genomic DNA was divided evenly among several immunoSEQ plates. TCRdb's copy holds only in-frame clones and misses some; the assay was immunoSEQ multiplex PCR. The table includes about 980,000 clones, less than 85% detected once. The genes are TRBV19 and TRBJ2-5, with TRBD1 matching over 8 bases. The source is a man aged 18-30 years in good health. The sequencing input was memory CD4+ T cells sorted from blood. Documented subset: CD45RA-negative fraction. The CDR3 spells CASNQGAGETQYF. Here the CDR3 DNA reads TGTGCCAGTAACCAGGGGGCGGGAGAGACCCAGTACTTC. The full variable domain, completed using reference TRBV19 and TRBJ2-5, is DGGITQSPKYLFRKEGQNVTLSCEQNLNHDAMYWYRQDPGQGLRLIYYSQIVNDFQKGDIAEGYSVSREKKESFPLTVTSAQKNPTAFYLCASNQGAGETQYFGPGTRLLVL.